Following are 24 T cell receptor beta chains from one sample sequenced in a study of identical twins. TCRdb re-derived calls from the 5' RACE reads in MiXCR, one entry per CDR3 protein. The table shows some 500,000 distinct CDR3 sequences, with 11% to 15% occurring only once. The same specimen was also included in a second study, on yellow fever vaccine responses in identical twins.

Input material: CD4+ T cells sorted from blood. These receptors were taken from a woman aged 18 to 35 in good health.

This clonotype came up many times. This chain connects TRBV6-5 to TRBJ2-5; a possible D gene is TRBD1 (6 bases). CDR1 MNHEY and CDR2 SVGAGI come from the germline V gene. CDR3 length: 14 residues. Trimming cost V 4 bases and J 4 bases, with 13 bases left between them. CDR3 in DNA: TGTGCCAGCAGTTTGCGACAGGTCGGAGAGACCCAGTACTTC. This sequence encodes CASSLRQVGETQYF.

This clonotype was observed a few times. The chain uses TRBV28 and TRBJ2-1; D tentatively reads TRBD1 or TRBD2 (5 bases each). Looked up from germline, CDR1 is MDHEN and CDR2 is SYDVKM. The CDR3 length is 13 residues. Trimming shortened V by 9 bases and J by 2 bases, and 11 bases separated the two germline ends. The CDR3 coding sequence is TGTGCCAGTGGGGGTCCACCCTACAATGAGCAGTTCTTC. The encoded protein is CASGGPPYNEQFF.

This clonotype was recorded a few times. The V gene is TRBV12-3 or TRBV12-4, the J gene TRBJ2-3; tentatively, D is TRBD2 (7 bases). The V and J ends lost 5 bases and 2 bases respectively, with 20 bases between them. CDR3 size: 17 residues. For the CDR3, the DNA is TGTGCCAGCAGTCAGGGCGGGAGAGGGGGGCACACAGATACGCAGTATTTT. Protein sequence: CASSQGGRGGHTDTQYF.

The rearrangement links TRBV20-1 to TRBJ2-7; the D is unclear. The CDR3 extends over 12 amino acids. Trimming took off 6 bases at V and 8 bases at J, with 17 bases between the two ends. The germline V gene has CDR1 DFQATT and CDR2 SNEGSKA (reference sequence). CDR3 residues: CSAATSEQKQYF. The CDR3 DNA follows: TGCAGTGCAGCGACCTCGGAACAGAAGCAGTACTTC.

This clonotype was seen ten or more times. Written as DNA, the CDR3 is TGTGCCAGCAGTTGGACCGGGGGAGGCAATCAGCCCCAGCATTTT. Protein sequence: CASSWTGGGNQPQHF. This rearrangement joins TRBV12-3 or TRBV12-4 to TRBJ1-5, with D maybe TRBD1 (5 bases). CDR3 size: 15 residues. V lost 4 bases and J lost 2, with 12 bases in between.

As concerns this clonotype: Compared with germline, one end of the junction differs, possibly owing to a read error. This sequence joins TRBV27 and TRBJ2-2; the match to TRBD2 covers 12 bases. The germline V gene encodes CDR1 MNHEY and CDR2 SMNVEV (reference sequence). This CDR3 spans 15 amino acids. The CDR3 nucleotides are TGTGCCTGCAGTTTGACTAGCGGGAGTGCCGGGGAGCTGTTTTTT. This gives the protein CACSLTSGSAGELFF.

V and J are TRBV3-1 and TRBJ2-7, with D unclear. CDR3 length equals 12 residues. The V gene lost 1 base and the J gene lost 6 bases, with 7 bases spanning the gap. Germline V CDR1 and CDR2: LGHDT, YNNKEL (reference sequence). The CDR3 DNA reads as TGTGCCAGCAGCCAAGGAAGCACCGAGCAGTACTTC. This translates into CASSQGSTEQYF.

Written as DNA, the CDR3 is TGCAGCGTTATTACAGGGACTGAGCAGTTCTTC. This encodes CSVITGTEQFF. This sequence joins TRBV29-1 and TRBJ2-1, with TRBD1 as a possible D gene (6 bases). This CDR3 has 11 residues. Trimming took 5 bases from V and 9 from J, leaving 11 bases between them. Germline CDR1 reads SQVTM; CDR2 reads ANQGSEA.

V is TRBV28 and J is TRBJ2-3; TRBD2 agrees at 7 bases. CDR3 length equals 14 residues. J was trimmed by 4 bases and V by 7 bases; bases with no gene match: 8. The germline V gene encodes CDR1 MDHEN and CDR2 SYDVKM. Here the CDR3 DNA reads TGTGCCAGCAAGTCCGGGGGGTCTGCAGATACGCAGTATTTT. Protein sequence: CASKSGGSADTQYF.

DNA of the CDR3: TGCAGTGCTAGAGATAGAGGGGGCAGACGGGTGAACACTGAAGCTTTCTTT. It is translated as CSARDRGGRRVNTEAFF. The chain carries TRBV20-1 and TRBJ1-1; 7 nucleotides line up with TRBD1. The CDR3 extends over 17 amino acids. Looked up from germline, CDR1 is DFQATT and CDR2 is SNEGSKA (reference sequence). V lost 0 bases, J lost 0 bases, and 10 bases stayed unmatched.

This clonotype was detected only a few times. The chain recombines TRBV29-1 with TRBJ2-5; 13 positions match TRBD2. The CDR3 is 17 amino acids. Looked up from germline, CDR1 is SQVTM and CDR2 is ANQGSEA. The V gene end was trimmed by 3 bases and the J gene end by 5 bases; junction bases not matched to a gene: 12. The CDR3 loop is CSVDQRRGTSGAETQYF. CDR3 sequence (DNA): TGCAGCGTTGATCAGCGAAGAGGGACTAGCGGGGCTGAGACCCAGTACTTC. The full variable domain, rest sourced from reference TRBV29-1 and TRBJ2-5, is SAVISQKPSRDICQRGTSLTIQCQVDSQVTMMFWYRQQPGQSLTLIATANQGSEATYESGFVIDKFPISRPNLTFSTLTVSNMSPEDSSIYLCSVDQRRGTSGAETQYFGPGTRLLVL.

The V gene is TRBV7-9, the J gene TRBJ2-7; no clear D gene. CDR1 is SEHNR and CDR2 is FQNEAQ in the germline V gene (reference sequence). The CDR3 has 14 amino acids. Trimming took 5 bases from V and 6 from J, leaving 17 bases between them. CDR3 sequence reads: CASSADEPRVEQYF. CDR3 nucleotides: TGTGCCAGCAGCGCTGATGAGCCCCGGGTCGAGCAGTACTTC.

The chain combines TRBV12-3 or TRBV12-4 with TRBJ1-1, with D maybe TRBD1 (5 bases). This CDR3 contains 14 residues. The germline V and J ends were trimmed by 3 bases and 3 bases, with 11 bases remaining between them. CDR3 amino acids: CASSLKQAHTEAFF. Written as DNA, the CDR3 is TGTGCCAGCAGTTTGAAACAGGCCCACACTGAAGCTTTCTTT.

This clonotype was detected ten times or more. The V and J genes are TRBV5-1 and TRBJ2-3; possible D gene TRBD2, 5 bases. The CDR3 is made up of 13 amino acids. Germline CDR1 SGHRS, CDR2 YFSETQ. Trimming took off 4 bases at V and 5 bases at J, with 11 bases between the two ends. The CDR3 DNA reads TGCGCCAGCAGCCTTCAAGAGGGAGATACGCAGTATTTT. This sequence encodes CASSLQEGDTQYF.

The chain couples TRBV3-1 to TRBJ2-1, with 8 bases lining up with TRBD2. Germline V gene sequence: CDR1 LGHDT, CDR2 YNNKEL (reference sequence). The CDR3 is made up of 14 amino acids. With V trimmed by 3 bases and J by 7 bases, 5 bases remained unmatched. The CDR3 nucleotides read TGTGCCAGCAGCCACGCGGGGGGCCCTAATGAGCAGTTCTTC. It yields the protein CASSHAGGPNEQFF.

The chain recombines TRBV12-3 or TRBV12-4 with TRBJ1-2; 7 nucleotides agree with TRBD1. The CDR3 is 14 amino acids. V was clipped by 5 bases and J by 10 bases; unmatched bases: 13. CDR3 sequence (DNA): TGTGCCAGCAGTCTCCGGGACAGAGGTTTTGTCTACACCTTC. Its protein product is CASSLRDRGFVYTF.

This clonotype appeared a few times. The CDR3 spells CASTLGLGGGEQFF. In nucleotides, the CDR3 is TGTGCCAGCACCCTAGGTCTGGGAGGGGGGGAGCAGTTCTTC. This chain connects TRBV12-3 or TRBV12-4 to TRBJ2-1; a weak D match, TRBD2 (7 bases). The CDR3 contains 14 residues. V was clipped by 7 bases and J by 10 bases, with 20 bases between them.

The chain links TRBV7-9 to TRBJ2-1, with 10 bases matching TRBD1. Per germline, CDR1 SEHNR and CDR2 FQNEAQ (reference sequence). The length of the CDR3 is 13 residues. Losses at the gene ends were 4 bases for V and 7 bases for J; bases not matched to a gene: 1. The CDR3 sequence: CASSWDRGNEQFF. The CDR3, as DNA: TGTGCCAGCAGCTGGGACAGGGGAAATGAGCAGTTCTTC.

This sequence joins TRBV5-5 and TRBJ2-7; possibly TRBD1 or TRBD2 for D (6 bases each). Per germline, CDR1 SGHKS and CDR2 YYEKEE (reference sequence). This CDR3 is 16 amino acids long. V was cut by 5 bases and J by 3 bases, with 21 bases left in between. The DNA for the CDR3 is TGTGCCAGCAGAAGAAGCTTGAGGGGGGCCCTCTACGAGCAGTACTTC. Its translation: CASRRSLRGALYEQYF.

The chain recombines TRBV15 with TRBJ2-1, with TRBD2 matching over 8 bases. After removal of 6 bases from V and 1 base from J, the junction contained 2 bases not matched to a gene. Germline assignment: CDR1 LNHNV and CDR2 YYDKDF (reference sequence). This CDR3 comprises 14 residues. The CDR3: CATSTSGSYNEQFF. CDR3 DNA: TGTGCCACCAGTACTAGCGGATCCTACAATGAGCAGTTCTTC.

The chain combines TRBV25-1 with TRBJ2-2; D call uncertain. The germline V and J ends were trimmed by 3 bases and 0 bases, with 5 bases remaining between them. There are 14 residues in the CDR3. From germline, CDR1 is MGHDK and CDR2 SYGVNS. CDR3 sequence reads: CASSDIANTGELFF. CDR3 nucleotide sequence: TGTGCCAGCAGTGACATAGCGAACACCGGGGAGCTGTTTTTT.

This clonotype was detected only a few times. The V gene is TRBV15, the J gene TRBJ2-1; tentatively, D is TRBD2 (5 bases). The CDR3 spans 17 residues. V was trimmed by 0 bases and J by 2 bases, leaving 14 bases between them. Germline V gives CDR1 LNHNV, CDR2 YYDKDF (reference sequence). CDR3 in amino acids: CATSRDLGSEPYNEQFF. DNA for the CDR3: TGTGCCACCAGCAGAGATCTAGGGAGTGAACCCTACAATGAGCAGTTCTTC.

The chain couples TRBV5-1 to TRBJ2-7, with a weak D call TRBD2 (6 bases). The V gene's germline CDR1 is SGHRS and CDR2 YFSETQ. V dropped 6 bases and J dropped 6 bases, with 19 bases sitting between them. The CDR3 runs 14 residues. CDR3 in amino acids: CASTTGTPQGEQYF. The CDR3 DNA is TGCGCCAGCACCACCGGGACTCCTCAGGGCGAGCAGTACTTC.

Ten or more counts support this clonotype. V gene TRBV4-3 combines with J gene TRBJ2-7, with 11 bases matching TRBD2. V shed 1 base and J 7 bases; nucleotides not matched to a gene: 6. The germline V gene encodes CDR1 LGHNA and CDR2 YSLEER. The CDR3 has 15 residues. The CDR3 nucleotides read TGCGCCAGCAGCCAAGGACTAGCGGGAACATATGAGCAGTACTTC. Translated: CASSQGLAGTYEQYF.